The 27 T cell receptor beta chains below all came from one sample that was sequenced in a study of beta chain features in type 1 diabetes. Expressed TCRB transcripts were sequenced because the entire RNA isolate underwent reverse transcription. Profiled with immunoSEQ multiplex PCR; TCRdb holds only in-frame clones, not every one. This repertoire shows under 800,000 clones, roughly 15% found once; its top ten account for under 0.095%. Sequences were obtained from naive CD4+ T cells from blood. These receptors all come from a man between 18 and 35 years old in good health.

This clone was observed a few times. The V and J genes are TRBV28 and TRBJ2-6; D not resolved. The V gene's germline CDR1 is MDHEN and CDR2 SYDVKM. The ends were cut back, 5 bases at V and 2 bases at J, with 7 bases in the middle. This CDR3 comprises 14 residues. The CDR3 loop reads CASSVTAGANVLTF. The CDR3 DNA is TGTGCCAGCAGTGTCACCGCTGGGGCCAACGTCCTGACTTTC.

This clone was seen more than once but under ten times. This sample also contains other DNA sequences that code for the same CDR3. The chain employs TRBV5-1 and TRBJ2-5; 7 positions agree with TRBD1. Per the germline V gene, CDR1 is SGHRS and CDR2 is YFSETQ. Trimming at V came to 4 bases and at J to 1 base, leaving 4 bases not matched to a gene. The CDR3 is 14 amino acids. For the CDR3, the DNA is TGCGCCAGCAGCCTGGGACAGATCCAAGAGACCCAGTACTTC. This encodes CASSLGQIQETQYF.

The genes are TRBV9 and TRBJ2-5; TRBD2 agrees at 7 bases. There are 16 residues in the CDR3. Germline V gene sequence: CDR1 SGDLS, CDR2 YYNGEE. Trimming cost V 3 bases and J 1 base; bases outside gene matches: 9. CDR3 sequence: CASSGEGKGFQETQYF. In DNA form, the CDR3 reads TGTGCCAGCAGCGGGGAGGGGAAAGGGTTCCAAGAGACCCAGTACTTC.

The chain recombines TRBV4-1 with TRBJ1-4, with TRBD1 matching over 7 bases. CDR3 length: 13 amino acids. The V gene's germline CDR1 is MGHRA and CDR2 YSYEKL. J was trimmed by 6 bases and V by 5 bases; bases with no gene match: 3. This chain's CDR3 is CASSTTGHEKLFF. Here the CDR3 DNA reads TGCGCCAGCAGCACGACAGGGCATGAAAAACTGTTTTTT.

This clone appeared a few times. The chain carries TRBV28 and TRBJ2-7; D gene uncertain. The CDR3 totals 12 residues. Looked up from germline, CDR1 is MDHEN and CDR2 is SYDVKM. Trimming took off 2 bases at V and 6 bases at J, with 8 bases between the two ends. The CDR3 here is CASSLKTGEQYF. CDR3 nucleotide sequence: TGTGCCAGCAGTTTAAAGACGGGCGAGCAGTACTTC.

The chain carries TRBV25-1 and TRBJ2-7, with 10 bases that match TRBD1. In germline, CDR1 is MGHDK, CDR2 SYGVNS. This CDR3 is 14 amino acids long. V shed 1 base and J 5 bases; nucleotides not matched to a gene: 2. The CDR3 loop reads CASSELGQGNEQYF. The CDR3, as DNA: TGTGCCAGCAGTGAATTGGGACAGGGGAACGAGCAGTACTTC.

This clone appeared a few times. This chain connects TRBV11-2 to TRBJ2-6; D call uncertain. This CDR3 region has 18 residues. Germline CDR1 reads SGHAT; CDR2 reads FQNNGV. The V and J ends lost 1 base and 0 bases respectively, with 13 bases between them. The CDR3 here is CASSLVLWQHSGANVLTF. CDR3 bases: TGTGCCAGCAGCTTAGTGTTGTGGCAGCACTCTGGGGCCAACGTCCTGACTTTC. Looking up the rest from reference TRBV11-2 and TRBJ2-6 gives the full variable domain: EAGVAQSPRYKIIEKRQSVAFWCNPISGHATLYWYQQILGQGPKLLIQFQNNGVVDDSQLPKDRFSAERLKGVDSTLKIQPAKLEDSAVYLCASSLVLWQHSGANVLTFGAGSRLTVL.

This clone was counted a few times. The gene calls are TRBV11-1 and TRBJ2-1; maybe TRBD2 (6 bases). The CDR3 loop spans 17 amino acids. V dropped 3 bases and J dropped 7 bases, with 22 bases sitting between them. Germline lookup yields CDR1 SGHAT and CDR2 FQDESV (reference sequence). CDR3 residues: CASSFTPGLPNTNEQFF. In nucleotides, the CDR3 is TGTGCCAGCAGCTTCACCCCGGGACTCCCGAACACTAATGAGCAGTTCTTC.

In its sample, this clone was seen a few times. The V call is TRBV5-1, the J call TRBJ1-4; D might be TRBD1 (5 bases). This CDR3 has 15 residues. CDR1 and CDR2 from the germline V gene are SGHRS and YFSETQ. Trimming shortened V by 2 bases and J by 8 bases, and 16 bases separated the two germline ends. CDR3 sequence (DNA): TGCGCCAGCAGCTTCGGATCCCAGGGAGGGGAAAAACTGTTTTTT. Residues: CASSFGSQGGEKLFF.

This clone was recorded a few times. The chain joins TRBV5-4 to TRBJ2-7; 10 nucleotides align to TRBD2. The CDR3 contains 15 residues. Germline V gene data show CDR1 as SGHNT and CDR2 as YYREEE (reference sequence). J was trimmed by 4 bases and V by 0 bases; bases with no gene match: 4. The CDR3 here is CASSLEGTSAYEQYF. The CDR3, as DNA: TGTGCCAGCAGCTTGGAGGGGACTAGCGCTTACGAGCAGTACTTC.

This clone has more than one count but fewer than ten. The J gene is TRBJ1-1, the V gene TRBV29-1; 7 bases align to TRBD1. Germline V CDR1 and CDR2: SQVTM, ANQGSEA. V was pared by 4 bases and J by 5 bases, with 7 bases of the junction left unmatched. The CDR3 extends over 13 amino acids. The CDR3: CSVASGGRTEAFF. DNA of the CDR3: TGCAGCGTTGCTTCAGGGGGTAGGACTGAAGCTTTCTTT.

The genes are TRBV10-3 and TRBJ2-7, with 7 bases lining up with TRBD1. CDR1 and CDR2 (germline): ENHRY, SYGVKD. The CDR3 has 15 residues. V lost 4 bases and J lost 0; bases outside the gene matches: 6. As DNA, the CDR3 is TGTGCCATCAGTGCATACAGGGGCTACTCCTACGAGCAGTACTTC. It is translated as CAISAYRGYSYEQYF.

This clone was counted only a few times. The chain uses TRBV7-2 and TRBJ2-1, with D perhaps matching TRBD2 (6 bases). The germline V gene encodes CDR1 SGHTA and CDR2 FQGNSA. This CDR3 has 14 amino acids. V was clipped by 1 base and J by 8 bases, with 12 bases between them. The CDR3 nucleotides are TGTGCCAGCAGCTTAGATTACGGGAGAGATGAGCAGTTCTTC. This encodes CASSLDYGRDEQFF.

The chain is built from TRBV7-9 and TRBJ2-3; TRBD2 matches 9 bases. Trimming removed 1 base from V and 0 bases from J; junction bases left unmatched: 2. CDR3 size: 16 residues. Germline CDR1 and CDR2: SEHNR and FQNEAQ (reference sequence). CDR3 DNA sequence: TGTGCCAGCAGCTTAGTAGCGGGAGTAAGCACAGATACGCAGTATTTT. Protein product: CASSLVAGVSTDTQYF.

The table lists this clone with a few counts. The gene calls are TRBV5-1 and TRBJ2-1, with no clear D. The CDR3 sequence is 17 residues long. V dropped 0 bases and J dropped 0 bases, with 13 bases sitting between them. Per germline, CDR1 SGHRS and CDR2 YFSETQ. CDR3 coding DNA: TGCGCCAGCAGCTTGGATTCGGTCAGGAGCTCCTACAATGAGCAGTTCTTC. Its protein is CASSLDSVRSSYNEQFF.

Worth noting for this clone: The sample contains more than one DNA sequence encoding this CDR3. The chain employs TRBV18 and TRBJ2-5; TRBD1 matches 7 bases. V lost 3 bases and J lost 2; bases outside the gene matches: 6. In germline, CDR1 is KGHSH, CDR2 LQKENI. The CDR3 consists of 15 residues. Here the CDR3 reads CASSPRTGAQETQYF. The CDR3 DNA sequence: TGTGCCAGCTCACCTAGGACAGGTGCACAAGAGACCCAGTACTTC.

The V and J genes are TRBV7-9 and TRBJ2-5, with TRBD2 identical over 8 bases. V lost 3 bases and J lost 5; bases outside the gene matches: 8. Germline V gives CDR1 SEHNR, CDR2 FQNEAQ (reference sequence). The CDR3 sequence is 15 residues long. CDR3 residues: CASSFGATSVETQYF. The CDR3 DNA follows: TGTGCCAGCAGCTTTGGGGCGACTAGCGTGGAGACCCAGTACTTC.

This chain links TRBV4-1 with TRBJ2-1; TRBD2 matches at 14 bases. CDR3 length equals 15 residues. V gave up 4 bases and J gave up 10 bases; unmatched junction bases: 6. Germline lookup yields CDR1 MGHRA and CDR2 YSYEKL. CDR3 amino acids: CASSPGLAGVMEQFF. The CDR3, as DNA: TGCGCCAGCAGCCCGGGACTAGCGGGAGTAATGGAGCAGTTCTTC.

This clone was counted only a few times. The CDR3 nucleotides read TGCAGCGTTCTTACAGGGGGTTGGGGAAACACCATATATTTT. It translates to CSVLTGGWGNTIYF. The chain combines TRBV29-1 with TRBJ1-3; 8 nucleotides agree with TRBD1. The CDR3 is made up of 14 amino acids. Germline CDR1 SQVTM, CDR2 ANQGSEA. The V and J ends lost 5 bases and 4 bases, in that order; junction bases with no gene match: 7.

The V gene is TRBV5-4, the J gene TRBJ2-5, with D hard to call. V lost 2 bases to trimming and J lost 2 bases, with 10 bases between them. Germline lookup yields CDR1 SGHNT and CDR2 YYREEE (reference sequence). The CDR3 sequence is 14 residues long. CDR3 in amino acids: CASSFISEQETQYF. In DNA form, the CDR3 reads TGTGCCAGCAGCTTTATCAGCGAACAAGAGACCCAGTACTTC.

Only a few counts were recorded for this clone. V usage is TRBV11-2 and J usage is TRBJ2-1; 9 bases are a match to TRBD1. Germline V gene data show CDR1 as SGHAT and CDR2 as FQNNGV. The CDR3 covers 15 residues. V trimming: 6 bases; J trimming: 3 bases; junction bases outside the gene matches: 6. The CDR3 coding sequence is TGTGCCAGCAGTTCAGGACAGGGGAGCTACAATGAGCAGTTCTTC. It is translated as CASSSGQGSYNEQFF.

The chain employs TRBV30 and TRBJ1-5; D is uncertain. Germline assignment: CDR1 GTSNPN and CDR2 SVGIG (reference sequence). Trimming pared 2 bases from V and 5 bases from J, leaving 22 bases between. This CDR3 has 17 residues. CDR3 loop: CAWSHSRNSPAYQPQHF. The CDR3, as DNA: TGTGCCTGGAGTCACAGTCGGAACAGCCCTGCCTATCAGCCCCAGCATTTT. Together with reference TRBV30 and TRBJ1-5, the CDR3 gives the full variable domain: SQTIHQWPATLVQPVGSPLSLECTVEGTSNPNLYWYRQAAGRGLQLLFYSVGIGQISSEVPQNLSASRPQDRQFILSSKKLLLSDSGFYLCAWSHSRNSPAYQPQHFGDGTRLSIL.

J is TRBJ2-3 and V is TRBV29-1; weak D call: TRBD2 (5 bases). The germline V gene has CDR1 SQVTM and CDR2 ANQGSEA. Trimming cost V 4 bases and J 1 base, with 12 bases left between them. CDR3 size: 14 residues. The CDR3 DNA follows: TGCAGCGTTGGAGGGCATTCCGGCACAGATACGCAGTATTTT. Its protein is CSVGGHSGTDTQYF.

The genes are TRBV9 and TRBJ2-7, with a weak D call TRBD2 (5 bases). The CDR3 is made up of 14 amino acids. Trimming left V 1 base short and J 6 bases short, with 14 bases between. The germline V gene has CDR1 SGDLS and CDR2 YYNGEE. This chain's CDR3 is CASSVISGGGEQYF. CDR3 in DNA: TGTGCCAGCAGCGTAATCAGCGGAGGAGGCGAGCAGTACTTC.

Points on this clone: This same CDR3 is encoded by further DNA sequences in the sample. This chain joins TRBV5-1 and TRBJ2-2, with 8 bases that match TRBD1. The CDR3 consists of 15 residues. Per the germline V gene, CDR1 is SGHRS and CDR2 is YFSETQ. V gave up 4 bases and J gave up 4 bases; unmatched junction bases: 6. The CDR3 here is CASSLGQGSTGELFF. The CDR3 DNA reads as TGCGCCAGCAGCCTAGGACAGGGAAGCACCGGGGAGCTGTTTTTT.

This clone came up a few times. V is TRBV5-1 and J is TRBJ2-3, with D perhaps TRBD1 (7 bases). Looked up from germline, CDR1 is SGHRS and CDR2 is YFSETQ. V dropped 3 bases and J dropped 6 bases, with 20 bases sitting between them. The CDR3 sequence is 16 residues long. The DNA for the CDR3 is TGCGCCAGCAGCTCCCGGGTCCAGGGGGGACAGGATACGCAGTATTTT. Amino acid sequence: CASSSRVQGGQDTQYF.

The rearrangement joins TRBV7-9 to TRBJ1-1, with 10 bases lining up with TRBD1. Trimming took 1 base from V and 5 from J; bases not matched to a gene: 4. The CDR3 length is 15 residues. Germline V gene lookup returns CDR1 SEHNR and CDR2 FQNEAQ (reference sequence). The CDR3 spells CASSLGQGAETEAFF. The CDR3 nucleotides are TGTGCCAGCAGCTTAGGACAGGGGGCAGAGACTGAAGCTTTCTTT.